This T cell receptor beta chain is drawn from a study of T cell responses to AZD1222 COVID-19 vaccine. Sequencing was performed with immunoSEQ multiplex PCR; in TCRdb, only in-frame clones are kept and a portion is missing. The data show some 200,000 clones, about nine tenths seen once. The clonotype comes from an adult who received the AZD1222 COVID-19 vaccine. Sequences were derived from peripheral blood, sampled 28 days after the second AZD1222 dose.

The CDR3: CASSTRDSSGQPQHF. CDR3 DNA: TGTGCCAGCTCAACACGTGACAGTTCCGGCCAGCCCCAGCATTTT. This rearrangement joins TRBV18 to TRBJ1-5, with a possible D match to TRBD1 (5 bases). CDR3 length: 15 residues. The V gene's germline CDR1 is KGHSH and CDR2 LQKENI. Trimming took 5 bases from V and 7 from J, leaving 18 bases between them.